This T cell receptor beta chain comes out of a study of cytomegalovirus exposure and HLA in healthy donors. Study observations and caveats: Roughly uniform sequencing depth across donors was assumed, possibly incorrectly.

Germline V gives CDR1 LNHDA, CDR2 SQIVND (reference sequence). V dropped 4 bases and J dropped 9 bases, with 18 bases sitting between them. CDR3 size: 14 residues. Use of 60 Vbeta and 13 Jbeta primers characterized the PCR. Some clones are missing from TCRdb's copy, which holds only in-frame ones; the method was immunoSEQ multiplex PCR. This sample has approximately 140,000 clones, with approximately 80% found just once. Comment on this clone: What it binds is unknown.

The sequence derives from a woman aged 40 to 55 in good health and CMV-seronegative. Sample: PBMCs. The chain has TRBV19 and TRBJ1-1; unclear D gene. In DNA, the CDR3 is TGTGCCAGTAGTACTAGATTGGCAGAAATTAAAGCTTTCTTT. Residues: CASSTRLAEIKAFF.